This T cell receptor beta chain appears in the sequencing data of a study of patients and donors after allogeneic stem cell transplantation. There are a few counts of this clonotype. V was pared by 7 bases and J by 6 bases, with 9 bases of the junction left unmatched. The CDR3 length is 15 residues. Via MiXCR, TCRdb re-called the RT-PCR reads, giving one row per CDR3 protein. There are 390,000 or so distinct CDR3 sequences in the sample; roughly 16% occur only once, and less than 8% lies in the top ten. V gene TRBV12-3 or TRBV12-4 combines with J gene TRBJ2-3; 11 bases map to TRBD2. The sample consisted of blood, either unsorted or a sorted T cell fraction (not recorded which). The origin of this receptor is a human donor who was either an allogeneic HSCT recipient or a stem cell or donor lymphocyte infusion donor (not recorded which). It is not recorded whose cells these are; they may come from a transplant donor. CDR3 bases: TGTGCCAGCAACATAGCGGGGGGGCCATTCGATACGCAGTATTTT. Amino acids: CASNIAGGPFDTQYF.